These 10 T cell receptor beta chains were all obtained from the same sample, sequenced in a study of OX40 agonist ivuxolimab in advanced cancers. TCRdb keeps only in-frame clones here, not all; method: immunoSEQ multiplex PCR. The profile shows approximately 30,000 clones, about 80% of them singletons. The input for sequencing was CD4+ or CD8+ T cells sorted from blood, taken in a trial of the OX40 agonist ivuxolimab. All receptors derive from an adult with an advanced solid tumor such as melanoma, head and neck, liver or kidney cancer.

This chain's CDR3 is CASSRWIDASSYNEQFF. The CDR3, as DNA: TGTGCCAGTAGTAGGTGGATAGACGCGAGCTCCTACAATGAGCAGTTCTTC. The chain carries TRBV19 and TRBJ2-1; D unresolved. CDR1 and CDR2 (germline): LNHDA, SQIVND (reference sequence). CDR3 length equals 17 residues. Trimming took off 4 bases at V and 0 bases at J, with 16 bases between the two ends.

The chain uses TRBV6-1 and TRBJ2-2; D possibly corresponds to TRBD1 (5 bases). V was trimmed by 3 bases and J by 3 bases, leaving 11 bases between them. There are 15 residues in the CDR3. Germline V gene sequence: CDR1 MNHNS, CDR2 SASEGT. The CDR3 is CASSDRTWHTGELFF. In DNA, the CDR3 is TGTGCCAGCAGTGACCGGACATGGCACACCGGGGAGCTGTTTTTT.

This clone occurred a few times. CDR3 amino acids: CASSNNWGPQHF. For the CDR3, the DNA is TGTGCCAGCAGCAACAACTGGGGACCCCAGCATTTT. The chain recombines TRBV25-1 with TRBJ1-5; the D is unclear. Germline loops: CDR1 MGHDK, CDR2 SYGVNS. The CDR3 spans 12 residues. Deletions cut 6 bases from V and 10 bases from J, with 13 bases between. The entire variable domain, with the rest obtained from reference TRBV25-1 and TRBJ1-5, is as follows: EADIYQTPRYLVIGTGKKITLECSQTMGHDKMYWYQQDPGMELHLIHYSYGVNSTEKGDLSSESTVSRIRTEHFPLTLESARPSHTSQYLCASSNNWGPQHFGDGTRLSIL.

This chain joins TRBV7-9 and TRBJ2-1; no clear D. V dropped 8 bases and J dropped 8 bases, with 22 bases sitting between them. The CDR3 runs to 15 residues. Looked up from germline, CDR1 is SEHNR and CDR2 is FQNEAQ (reference sequence). The CDR3 reads CASPNGSGSKDEQFF. CDR3 nucleotide sequence: TGTGCCAGCCCAAACGGTTCAGGCAGTAAGGATGAGCAGTTCTTC.

V usage is TRBV11-2 and J usage is TRBJ2-7, with D uncertain. The V and J ends lost 1 base and 6 bases respectively, with 7 bases between them. This CDR3 contains 12 residues. From germline, CDR1 is SGHAT and CDR2 FQNNGV. The DNA for the CDR3 is TGTGCCAGCAGCTTAGGAGGCCTCGAGCAGTACTTC. Translation: CASSLGGLEQYF.

The gene calls are TRBV5-6 and TRBJ1-2, with D perhaps TRBD1 (5 bases). Germline assignment: CDR1 SGHDT and CDR2 YYEEEE. The CDR3 loop spans 13 amino acids. The germline V and J ends were trimmed by 4 bases and 7 bases, with 14 bases remaining between them. The CDR3 region has the DNA TGTGCCAGCAGCAAGGGGTTACTACCTGGCTACACCTTC. Its protein product is CASSKGLLPGYTF.

The chain links TRBV19 to TRBJ1-1; no reliable D call. The CDR3 length is 15 residues. The V gene's germline CDR1 is LNHDA and CDR2 SQIVND (reference sequence). Trimming shortened V by 4 bases and J by 6 bases, and 18 bases separated the two germline ends. CDR3 DNA: TGTGCCAGTAGTACCTCTGGACGGCGAAACGCTGAAGCTTTCTTT. This codes for CASSTSGRRNAEAFF.

The genes are TRBV5-4 and TRBJ2-5; 9 bases map to TRBD1. The CDR3 contains 16 residues. Germline V gives CDR1 SGHNT, CDR2 YYREEE (reference sequence). Trimming removed 3 bases from V and 4 bases from J; junction bases left unmatched: 10. The CDR3 spells CASSSRDRVGGETQYF. Here the CDR3 DNA reads TGTGCCAGCAGCTCCCGGGACAGGGTTGGAGGAGAGACCCAGTACTTC.

The chain has TRBV27 and TRBJ2-7; the D is unclear. Trimming removed 5 bases at V and 4 bases at J, with 6 bases between. The CDR3 spans 11 residues. Germline CDR1 reads MNHEY; CDR2 reads SMNVEV (reference sequence). CDR3 DNA: TGTGCCAGCAGTGACGTGTACGAGCAGTACTTC. Encoded protein: CASSDVYEQYF.

The rearrangement uses TRBV4-1 and TRBJ1-4; D not resolved. With 3 bases removed from V and 8 bases from J, the gap between germline ends came to 13 bases. CDR3 size: 14 residues. The germline gives CDR1 MGHRA, CDR2 YSYEKL. CDR3 in amino acids: CASSQTSGGEKLFF. The CDR3 nucleotides read TGCGCCAGCAGCCAGACCTCCGGAGGGGAAAAACTGTTTTTT.